This T cell receptor beta chain derives from a study of shared clonotypes between healthy human individuals. Concerning this clone: What it binds is unknown.

The CDR3 extends over 15 amino acids. V was clipped by 2 bases and J by 5 bases; unmatched bases: 6. The germline V gene encodes CDR1 MNHEY and CDR2 SVGAGI. In the CD4+ fraction, cells were divided into CD45RA+ naive and CD45RA-negative memory subsets. Measured with immunoSEQ multiplex PCR; TCRdb has only the in-frame clones, and not every one. The sample gives around 2.5 million clones, roughly 93% of which show up once; 0.35% to 0.45% is in the top ten. Study-level points and caveats: Unshared clonotypes carried lower generation probabilities than those common to all four donors. A few donors had 5% to 6.5% of their naive CD4 clonotypes in common.

This receptor was obtained from a man younger than 35 in good health. Some clones in this sample may be carry-over from other donors' samples. Sequenced material: naive CD4+ T cells from PBMCs. Sample subset: CD45RA+ positively selected. The V call is TRBV6-5, the J call TRBJ2-1, with TRBD2 matching over 7 bases. In DNA form, the CDR3 reads TGTGCCAGCAGTTACGTAGCGGGTTACCACAATGAGCAGTTCTTC. Its translation: CASSYVAGYHNEQFF.